These 18 T cell receptor beta chains originate from one sample sequenced in a study of beta chain features in type 1 diabetes. Overall study results and limits: Within each of all four CD4+ subsets, Type 1 diabetes patients had TCRB CDR3s that were moderately but significantly shorter.

Every isolated RNA sample was fully reverse transcribed, so sequencing captured expressed TCRB transcripts. Data came from immunoSEQ multiplex PCR; TCRdb stores just in-frame clones and leaves some out. Found here are 350,000 to 450,000 clones, roughly an eighth of them singletons; the top ten hold around 0.01%. These receptors have no identified antigens. Sequencing was done on a sample of naive CD4+ T cells from blood. Every receptor here comes from a woman between 18 and 30 years old with type 1 diabetes.

The CDR3 protein is CASSQGALGDHEQYF. CDR3 coding DNA: TGCGCCAGCAGCCAGGGGGCCCTGGGCGACCACGAGCAGTACTTC. This chain uses TRBV4-1 with TRBJ2-7, with D perhaps matching TRBD1 (6 bases). The CDR3 extends over 15 amino acids. V was shortened by 3 bases and J by 5 bases, with 17 bases between the two germline ends. From germline, CDR1 is MGHRA and CDR2 YSYEKL.

The chain uses TRBV5-1 and TRBJ2-7; 8 nucleotides align to TRBD2. Germline CDR1 is SGHRS and CDR2 is YFSETQ. J was trimmed by 4 bases and V by 0 bases; bases with no gene match: 3. This CDR3 contains 14 residues. The CDR3 here is CASSLELAAYEQYF. CDR3 coding DNA: TGCGCCAGCAGCTTGGAACTAGCGGCATACGAGCAGTACTTC.

The chain links TRBV29-1 to TRBJ2-3; 8 bases are a match to TRBD1. Germline loops: CDR1 SQVTM, CDR2 ANQGSEA. J was trimmed by 0 bases and V by 4 bases; bases with no gene match: 12. The CDR3 length is 17 residues. CDR3: CSVVAQTGEGSTDTQYF. CDR3 bases: TGCAGCGTTGTAGCCCAGACAGGGGAAGGGAGCACAGATACGCAGTATTTT.

V is TRBV10-3 and J is TRBJ1-5, with 10 bases matching TRBD1. The CDR3 has 14 residues. Germline loops: CDR1 ENHRY, CDR2 SYGVKD. With 6 bases clipped from V and 4 bases from J, the junction kept 3 bases outside the gene matches. CDR3 nucleotide sequence: TGTGCCATCAGGTGGGGACAGGGGAATCAGCCCCAGCATTTT. It yields the protein CAIRWGQGNQPQHF.

This clone was recorded a few times. The rearrangement uses TRBV9 and TRBJ1-2, with D possibly matching TRBD1 (6 bases). Germline assignment: CDR1 SGDLS and CDR2 YYNGEE. V lost 0 bases and J 4 bases, leaving 13 bases between the germline ends. The CDR3 loop spans 15 amino acids. The DNA of the CDR3 is TGTGCCAGCAGCGTAGATCCCACAGGGCGCTATGGCTACACCTTC. It translates to CASSVDPTGRYGYTF.

The table lists this clone with a few counts. V is TRBV19 and J is TRBJ1-5; the match to TRBD1 covers 8 bases. The CDR3 covers 16 residues. Germline CDR1 reads LNHDA; CDR2 reads SQIVND (reference sequence). The ends lost 6 bases at V and 5 bases at J; junction bases unmatched: 12. The CDR3 DNA follows: TGTGCCAGTAGGACACCCGGGACAGGACCTCATCAGCCCCAGCATTTT. It yields the protein CASRTPGTGPHQPQHF.

This clone was counted between two and nine times. The rearrangement joins TRBV9 to TRBJ1-1; D may be TRBD1 (6 bases). This CDR3 is 15 amino acids long. Germline loops: CDR1 SGDLS, CDR2 YYNGEE. Deletions cut 0 bases from V and 6 bases from J, with 15 bases between. The CDR3 coding sequence is TGTGCCAGCAGCGTAGTGGTACAGGGAATGGCTGAAGCTTTCTTT. Encoded protein: CASSVVVQGMAEAFF.

This clone turned up a few times. The chain recombines TRBV19 with TRBJ2-7; 9 nucleotides agree with TRBD1. There are 13 residues in the CDR3. The V gene end was trimmed by 10 bases and the J gene end by 2 bases; junction bases not matched to a gene: 6. Germline CDR1 is LNHDA and CDR2 is SQIVND (reference sequence). CDR3 region: CATKGQGTYEQYF. As DNA, the CDR3 is TGTGCCACGAAGGGACAGGGTACCTACGAGCAGTACTTC.

The V gene is TRBV11-2, the J gene TRBJ2-1, with TRBD2 matching 7 bases. CDR1 and CDR2 from the germline V gene are SGHAT and FQNNGV. J gave up 5 bases and V 5 bases, and 6 bases lay outside the gene matches. The CDR3 consists of 14 residues. In DNA, the CDR3 is TGTGCCAGCAGCCCTAGGACTAGGGACAATGAGCAGTTCTTC. It translates to CASSPRTRDNEQFF.

This chain links TRBV7-9 with TRBJ1-5; 7 bases fit TRBD1. The CDR3 has 16 residues. Looked up from germline, CDR1 is SEHNR and CDR2 is FQNEAQ (reference sequence). Trimming took 4 bases from V and 5 from J; bases not matched to a gene: 11. DNA for the CDR3: TGTGCCAGCAGCTCCCTGACAGGGCAGGGGCATCAGCCCCAGCATTTT. As protein: CASSSLTGQGHQPQHF.

V usage is TRBV11-2 and J usage is TRBJ2-3, with 8 bases aligning to TRBD1. The CDR3 covers 15 residues. V lost 4 bases to trimming and J lost 2 bases; unmatched junction nucleotides: 5. Germline V CDR1 and CDR2: SGHAT, FQNNGV. CDR3 sequence (DNA): TGTGCCAGCAGCTCGGGACAGGATGACACAGATACGCAGTATTTT. Translating it yields CASSSGQDDTDTQYF.

Only a few counts were recorded for this clone. The CDR3 DNA reads as TGTGCCAGCAGTCCGACTGCCCTTATTTTTGGACTGTTTTTT. This translates into CASSPTALIFGLFF. The chain couples TRBV2 to TRBJ1-4, with D unresolved. CDR1 is SNHLY and CDR2 is FYNNEI in the germline V gene. The CDR3 has 14 amino acids. V was shortened by 5 bases and J by 13 bases, with 20 bases between the two germline ends.

This clone was observed a few times. The chain carries TRBV28 and TRBJ1-2; 9 bases match TRBD1. J gave up 6 bases and V 5 bases, and 4 bases lay outside the gene matches. This CDR3 region has 13 residues. Germline CDR1 MDHEN, CDR2 SYDVKM. As DNA, the CDR3 is TGTGCCAGCAGTGCGGGACAGGGCAATGGCTACACCTTC. Translated: CASSAGQGNGYTF.

This clone was seen more than once but under ten times. The gene calls are TRBV9 and TRBJ2-7; D may be TRBD2 (7 bases). The CDR3 consists of 15 residues. The germline V and J ends were trimmed by 4 bases and 4 bases, with 18 bases remaining between them. CDR1 and CDR2 from the germline V gene are SGDLS and YYNGEE. CDR3 loop: CASSQGRGYPYEQYF. CDR3 DNA sequence: TGTGCCAGCAGCCAGGGGAGGGGGTACCCGTACGAGCAGTACTTC.

The J gene is TRBJ1-2, the V gene TRBV29-1; D is possibly TRBD1 (5 bases). CDR3 length: 12 residues. CDR1 and CDR2 (germline): SQVTM, ANQGSEA. Trimming removed 7 bases at V and 0 bases at J, with 9 bases between. As DNA, the CDR3 is TGCAGCGGGATGACAGCTAACTATGGCTACACCTTC. The encoded protein is CSGMTANYGYTF.

The chain employs TRBV5-1 and TRBJ1-2, with 10 positions matching TRBD1. The V and J ends lost 2 bases and 8 bases, in that order; junction bases with no gene match: 9. The CDR3 has 15 amino acids. CDR1 is SGHRS and CDR2 is YFSETQ in the germline V gene. DNA of the CDR3: TGCGCCAGCAGCTTTGGCTGGGACAGGGGCGGCGGCTACACCTTC. Its translation: CASSFGWDRGGGYTF.

V gene TRBV15 combines with J gene TRBJ1-4, with D hard to call. From germline, CDR1 is LNHNV and CDR2 YYDKDF (reference sequence). Trimming pared 0 bases from V and 1 base from J, leaving 6 bases between. This CDR3 has 15 residues. This CDR3 reads CATSRDEGTNEKLFF. The CDR3 coding sequence is TGTGCCACCAGCAGAGATGAGGGAACTAATGAAAAACTGTTTTTT.

The V gene is TRBV6-1, the J gene TRBJ2-7; 11 positions match TRBD1. Germline V CDR1 and CDR2: MNHNS, SASEGT. The CDR3 extends over 14 amino acids. V trimming: 6 bases; J trimming: 5 bases; junction bases outside the gene matches: 6. CDR3 protein: CASRGTGGHHEQYF. DNA of the CDR3: TGTGCCAGCAGGGGGACAGGGGGACACCACGAGCAGTACTTC.